The 9 T cell receptor beta chains listed next were all sequenced from one sample in a study of CD8+CD57+ T cells in acquired aplastic anemia. The TCR beta profiling, which covered VDJ combination and CDR3 sequence, was carried out using genomic DNA as the template. TCRdb analysed the reads with MiXCR anew, one entry per CDR3 protein. This sample yields about 470,000 distinct CDR3 sequences, of which under 40% are seen a single time; roughly 0.8% belongs to the top ten. Only patients with CD8+CD57+ cell expansion on flow cytometry were chosen for sequencing. Source material: sorted CD4+, CD8+, or CD8+CD57+ T cells (not recorded which) from PBMCs. The receptors were sampled from a human donor with aplastic anemia.

This clonotype was counted ten times or more. V usage is TRBV2 and J usage is TRBJ1-3; D is ambiguous. V lost 3 bases to trimming and J lost 1 base, with 13 bases between them. Germline CDR1 and CDR2: SNHLY and FYNNEI. This CDR3 spans 16 amino acids. In DNA, the CDR3 is TGTGCCAGCAGTGATAGCGTCAGGCTATCTGGAAACACCATATATTTT. Encoded protein: CASSDSVRLSGNTIYF.

This clonotype was found a few times. The chain combines TRBV5-1 with TRBJ2-6; D perhaps matches TRBD1 (6 bases). The length of the CDR3 is 19 residues. Between the trimmed V and J ends, which lost 0 bases and 2 bases, there was a span of 18 bases. Germline CDR1 is SGHRS and CDR2 is YFSETQ. CDR3 nucleotides: TGCGCCAGCAGCTTGGTCCCTCGATTGACAGGAACTGGGGCCAACGTCCTGACTTTC. This translates into CASSLVPRLTGTGANVLTF.

The rearrangement links TRBV5-1 to TRBJ2-7; D perhaps matches TRBD1 (6 bases). This CDR3 is 15 amino acids long. V dropped 0 bases and J dropped 3 bases, with 13 bases sitting between them. From germline, CDR1 is SGHRS and CDR2 YFSETQ. The CDR3 DNA reads TGCGCCAGCAGCTTGGGTACAGGGAGCGGCTACGAGCAGTACTTC. It codes for CASSLGTGSGYEQYF.

The chain uses TRBV9 and TRBJ2-5; 10 nucleotides agree with TRBD1. This CDR3 has 15 amino acids. With V trimmed by 3 bases and J by 1 base, 3 bases remained unmatched. Germline CDR1 is SGDLS and CDR2 is YYNGEE. The DNA of the CDR3 is TGTGCCAGCAGCGGTGACAGGGGGCCCCAAGAGACCCAGTACTTC. Translated, it gives CASSGDRGPQETQYF.

This chain connects TRBV6-4 to TRBJ1-1, with 7 nucleotides matching TRBD1. The germline V gene encodes CDR1 MRHNA and CDR2 SNTAGT. This CDR3 has 14 residues. V dropped 4 bases and J dropped 6; count of bases not matched to a gene: 8. The CDR3 nucleotides read TGTGCCAGCAGTGTGACTCAAGGGGGCCCTGAAGCTTTCTTT. Translating it yields CASSVTQGGPEAFF.

This clonotype is a singleton in its sample. The gene calls are TRBV5-1 and TRBJ2-1, with TRBD2 matching over 12 bases. Losses at the gene ends were 2 bases for V and 8 bases for J; bases not matched to a gene: 8. The CDR3 has 16 amino acids. Germline CDR1 SGHRS, CDR2 YFSETQ. The CDR3 DNA reads TGCGCCAGCAGCTTCCTGACTAGCGGGAGTCGCGATGAGCAGTTCTTC. Its protein is CASSFLTSGSRDEQFF.

As concerns this clonotype: A much larger clone differs by one base, so this may be a read error. V and J are TRBV5-1 and TRBJ1-2; 9 bases line up with TRBD1. Germline CDR1 is SGHRS and CDR2 is YFSETQ. This CDR3 spans 14 amino acids. This CDR3 is CAGSTGTGIYGYTF. In DNA form, the CDR3 reads TGCGCCGGCAGCACGGGGACAGGGATCTATGGCTACACCTTC.

Turning to this clonotype: A junction end diverges from the germline sequence, so it may reflect a read error. The J gene is TRBJ1-1, the V gene TRBV7-7, with D perhaps TRBD1 (5 bases). The CDR3 sequence is 16 residues long. Germline values: CDR1 SSHAT, CDR2 FNYEAQ (reference sequence). CDR3 DNA sequence: TGTGCTAGCAGCTTACTAGCTGCGGGGCTGAACACTGAAGCTTTCTTT. This sequence encodes CASSLLAAGLNTEAFF.

As DNA, the CDR3 is TGTGCCAGTAGTACGAGCGGGGCGCAGGATTATCAGCCCCAGCATTTT. Translated: CASSTSGAQDYQPQHF. This sequence joins TRBV19 and TRBJ1-5; possibly TRBD1 for D (5 bases). The V gene's germline CDR1 is LNHDA and CDR2 SQIVND (reference sequence). The CDR3 covers 16 residues. The V end lost 4 bases, the J end lost 5 bases, and 18 bases lay between the germline ends.